This T cell receptor (beta chain) was recorded in a study of blood T cell repertoires in COVID-19. The wider study: Samples representing acute and convalescent COVID-19 were sourced from the United States, Italy and Spain. T cells, B-cell-depleted T cells, or PBMCs supplied cDNA or gDNA.

This clone turned up a few times. Authors' data handling: By means of reference gene primer amplification, nucleated cell counts were estimated. Data came from immunoSEQ multiplex PCR; TCRdb stores just in-frame clones and leaves some out. V and J calls and clone size are given by that table; D and trimming were obtained from the DNA. The table shows nearly 250,000 clones, with approximately 85% occurring only once. The CDR3 sequence is 17 residues long. Germline V CDR1 and CDR2: SGHNT, YYREEE (reference sequence). The junction had 5 bases not matched to a gene; V was cut back by 1 base and J by 0 bases. Those enrolled, adults aged roughly 18 to 95 years, came from about 24 US areas.

Sequencing was performed on PBMCs or T cells enriched from blood (not recorded which). V is TRBV5-4 and J is TRBJ1-1; 11 bases match TRBD1. The sequence was collected from a woman in her 50s with acute COVID-19. The CDR3 region has the DNA TGTGCCAGCAGCTTGCGAGGACAGGGGGCCATGAACACTGAAGCTTTCTTT. It encodes CASSLRGQGAMNTEAFF.